Shown below are 28 T cell receptor beta chains from a single sample sequenced in a study of blood T cell repertoires in COVID-19. TCRdb's table, derived via immunoSEQ multiplex PCR, lists solely in-frame clones and lacks some. Among about 400,000 clones listed, approximately 87% were seen once. Input material: PBMCs or T cells enriched from blood (not recorded which). The receptors come from a woman in her 30s with acute COVID-19.

The chain combines TRBV10-3 with TRBJ1-3, with D perhaps matching TRBD1 (5 bases). With 7 bases removed from V and 3 bases from J, the gap between germline ends came to 7 bases. CDR1 is ENHRY, CDR2 SYGVKD, per germline. The CDR3 is made up of 12 amino acids. CDR3 coding DNA: TGTGCCATCATGGGGCTTGGAAACACCATATATTTT. Residues: CAIMGLGNTIYF.

The chain carries TRBV27 and TRBJ1-5; tentatively, D is TRBD1 (6 bases). The CDR3 consists of 15 residues. V was trimmed by 4 bases and J by 0 bases, leaving 10 bases between them. Per germline, CDR1 MNHEY and CDR2 SMNVEV (reference sequence). Written as DNA, the CDR3 is TGTGCCAGCAGTTACACAGGGTTTAGCAATCAGCCCCAGCATTTT. Its protein is CASSYTGFSNQPQHF.

The rearrangement links TRBV24-1 to TRBJ1-5; D is ambiguous. The V gene lost 9 bases and the J gene lost 2 bases, with 16 bases spanning the gap. Germline CDR1 is KGHDR and CDR2 is SFDVKD. CDR3 length equals 15 residues. CDR3 nucleotide sequence: TGTGCCACCCGAGGAAAGGATCGAGGCAATCAGCCCCAGCATTTT. It specifies CATRGKDRGNQPQHF.

The chain combines TRBV21-1 with TRBJ1-5. TRBV21-1 corresponds to a pseudogene. The CDR3 contains 16 residues. This CDR3 reads CASSNAAGEVGQPQHF. CDR3 DNA sequence: TGTGCCAGCAGCAATGCAGCCGGAGAGGTCGGGCAGCCCCAGCATTTT.

The chain combines TRBV7-2 with TRBJ1-1; maybe TRBD1 (6 bases). This CDR3 region has 14 residues. Trimming took 5 bases from V and 6 from J, leaving 16 bases between them. Germline assignment: CDR1 SGHTA and CDR2 FQGNSA. The CDR3 loop is CASSPAGDRPEAFF. The CDR3 DNA is TGTGCCAGCAGCCCCGCAGGGGATCGGCCTGAAGCTTTCTTT.

The J gene is TRBJ1-2, the V gene TRBV28, with 12 nucleotides matching TRBD1. This CDR3 is 18 amino acids long. The ends lost 5 bases at V and 1 base at J; junction bases unmatched: 11. Germline values: CDR1 MDHEN, CDR2 SYDVKM. The CDR3 loop is CASSPVPGTGGGNYGYTF. CDR3 in DNA: TGTGCCAGCAGTCCGGTTCCCGGGACAGGGGGCGGTAACTATGGCTACACCTTC.

Turning to this clone: The same CDR3 also results from other DNA sequences found in this sample. The chain combines TRBV5-1 with TRBJ1-1; D might be TRBD1 (5 bases). Germline CDR1 reads SGHRS; CDR2 reads YFSETQ. V lost 0 bases to trimming and J lost 5 bases, with 11 bases between them. The length of the CDR3 is 14 residues. Here the CDR3 reads CASSLGSGGTEAFF. The DNA of the CDR3 is TGCGCCAGCAGCTTGGGGAGCGGGGGGACTGAAGCTTTCTTT.

This chain links TRBV19 with TRBJ1-2, with 9 bases that match TRBD1. Germline CDR1 is LNHDA and CDR2 is SQIVND (reference sequence). The CDR3 is made up of 13 amino acids. The V segment lost 7 bases and the J segment 7 bases; nucleotides outside the gene matches: 7. The CDR3, as DNA: TGTGCCAGTAATGGACAGGGGAAGGTTGGCTACACCTTC. Residues: CASNGQGKVGYTF.

The J gene is TRBJ1-6, the V gene TRBV5-4, with D possibly being TRBD1 (5 bases). Germline CDR1 reads SGHNT; CDR2 reads YYREEE (reference sequence). Trimming took off 6 bases at V and 6 bases at J, with 10 bases between the two ends. CDR3 length equals 13 residues. CDR3 DNA: TGTGCCAGCACCCCGGGGGGTAATTCACCCCTCCACTTT. The encoded protein is CASTPGGNSPLHF. Supplemented by reference TRBV5-4 and TRBJ1-6, the full variable domain reads ETGVTQSPTHLIKTRGQQVTLRCSSQSGHNTVSWYQQALGQGPQFIFQYYREEENGRGNFPPRFSGLQFPNYSSELNVNALELDDSALYLCASTPGGNSPLHFGNGTRLTVT.

The rearrangement uses TRBV7-2 and TRBJ2-5, with 9 bases that match TRBD2. The germline gives CDR1 SGHTA, CDR2 FQGNSA. J was trimmed by 5 bases and V by 3 bases; bases with no gene match: 4. The CDR3 contains 14 residues. CDR3 DNA: TGTGCCAGCAGCTTCGGCGGGGGGGCGGAGACCCAGTACTTC. Amino acid sequence: CASSFGGGAETQYF.

The V call is TRBV6-5, the J call TRBJ1-2, with no clear D. This CDR3 region has 13 residues. The V end was cut by 6 bases, the J end by 4 bases, with 12 bases between. The germline V gene encodes CDR1 MNHEY and CDR2 SVGAGI. CDR3 in DNA: TGTGCCAGCAGGGTTCAGGTCCCCTATGGCTACACCTTC. Translation: CASRVQVPYGYTF.

The chain links TRBV7-9 to TRBJ2-1, with 13 bases matching TRBD2. Trimming removed 10 bases from V and 5 bases from J; junction bases left unmatched: 11. Per germline, CDR1 SEHNR and CDR2 FQNEAQ (reference sequence). This CDR3 has 16 amino acids. CDR3 protein: CATPPVGTSGDNEQFF. For the CDR3, the DNA is TGTGCCACCCCCCCAGTGGGGACTAGCGGGGACAATGAGCAGTTCTTC.

The rearrangement joins TRBV10-3 to TRBJ2-3; D might be TRBD2 (5 bases). CDR3 size: 15 residues. Germline CDR1 ENHRY, CDR2 SYGVKD. Between the trimmed V and J ends, which lost 7 bases and 0 bases, there was a span of 14 bases. The CDR3 sequence is CAIKTKDPSTDTQYF. CDR3 DNA: TGTGCCATCAAGACTAAGGACCCAAGCACAGATACGCAGTATTTT.

The V gene is TRBV6-6, the J gene TRBJ1-2; 7 bases align to TRBD1. Looked up from germline, CDR1 is MNHNY and CDR2 is SVGAGI (reference sequence). V dropped 6 bases and J dropped 2; count of bases not matched to a gene: 3. CDR3 length: 13 amino acids. The CDR3 nucleotides are TGTGCCAGCAGCGTACAGGGGAACTATGGCTACACCTTC. Translated, it gives CASSVQGNYGYTF.

The chain recombines TRBV2 with TRBJ1-5; 7 nucleotides match TRBD1. The junction had 3 bases not matched to a gene; V was cut back by 7 bases and J by 3 bases. The CDR3 totals 13 residues. The germline CDR1 and CDR2 sequences are SNHLY and FYNNEI. The CDR3 loop is CASKGQLNQPQHF. CDR3 in DNA: TGTGCCAGCAAGGGACAGCTCAATCAGCCCCAGCATTTT.

This rearrangement joins TRBV18 to TRBJ2-7; possible D gene TRBD2, 5 bases. Germline CDR1 is KGHSH and CDR2 is LQKENI. The V end was cut by 6 bases, the J end by 0 bases, with 12 bases between. CDR3 length: 14 amino acids. The CDR3 is CASSQDSSSYEQYF. Here the CDR3 DNA reads TGTGCCAGCTCCCAGGACTCAAGCTCCTACGAGCAGTACTTC.

The genes are TRBV24-1 and TRBJ1-3; no clear D gene. Germline-derived CDR1 and CDR2 are KGHDR and SFDVKD. The CDR3 extends over 9 amino acids. Trimming removed 12 bases from V and 9 bases from J, with 8 bases in between. DNA of the CDR3: TGTGCCCCTCTACCCACCATATATTTT. It translates to CAPLPTIYF.

This chain links TRBV7-9 with TRBJ1-4; D perhaps matches TRBD1 (5 bases). Germline V lookup: CDR1 SEHNR, CDR2 FQNEAQ (reference sequence). This CDR3 is built from 14 residues. V lost 2 bases to trimming and J lost 5 bases, with 9 bases between them. The DNA for the CDR3 is TGTGCCAGCAGCTTATCCAAGGGGAATGAAAAACTGTTTTTT. Translation: CASSLSKGNEKLFF.

V is TRBV25-1 and J is TRBJ2-7; D is possibly TRBD1 (5 bases). This CDR3 has 14 amino acids. The V and J ends lost 0 bases and 8 bases respectively, with 14 bases between them. Per the germline V gene, CDR1 is MGHDK and CDR2 is SYGVNS. The CDR3 bases are TGTGCCAGCAGTGAATATATCGACAGTCGGAAGCAGTACTTC. This translates into CASSEYIDSRKQYF.

This chain joins TRBV6-5 and TRBJ2-7; a possible D gene is TRBD2 (6 bases). Germline CDR1 MNHEY, CDR2 SVGAGI. The CDR3 contains 15 residues. V was pared by 7 bases and J by 0 bases, with 16 bases between. DNA of the CDR3: TGTGCCAGCACCTCAGGAGGGCTAAGCTCCTACGAGCAGTACTTC. It specifies CASTSGGLSSYEQYF.

The gene calls are TRBV18 and TRBJ2-5; D is perhaps TRBD1 (5 bases). The CDR3 runs to 14 residues. The germline gives CDR1 KGHSH, CDR2 LQKENI. V was cut by 4 bases and J by 5 bases, with 14 bases left in between. For the CDR3, the DNA is TGTGCCAGCTCACTTTCTATGGGGCAGGAGACCCAGTACTTC. This encodes CASSLSMGQETQYF.

V is TRBV24-1 and J is TRBJ1-4, with a tentative D call TRBD1 (6 bases). Trimming stripped 5 bases from V and 8 bases from J, with 11 bases between. The CDR3 totals 13 residues. Germline CDR1 and CDR2: KGHDR and SFDVKD. The CDR3 loop is CATSVPGEEKLFF. CDR3 nucleotides: TGTGCCACCAGTGTACCAGGGGAGGAAAAACTGTTTTTT.

DNA for the CDR3: TGTGCCAGCAGCCCCAGAGGGAACTATGGCTACACCTTC. Translating gives CASSPRGNYGYTF. V gene TRBV6-2 or TRBV6-3 combines with J gene TRBJ1-2; no clear D. There are 13 residues in the CDR3. Germline CDR1 MNHEY, CDR2 SVGEGT. The V end lost 6 bases, the J end lost 2 bases, and 10 bases lay between the germline ends.

This chain links TRBV5-8 with TRBJ2-1; possible D gene TRBD2, 6 bases. The CDR3 length is 18 residues. V dropped 3 bases and J dropped 0 bases, with 19 bases sitting between them. Germline CDR1 and CDR2: SGHTS and YDEGEE. CDR3 residues: CASSSRERVHFSYNEQFF. The CDR3, as DNA: TGTGCCAGCAGCTCGAGGGAGCGGGTTCATTTCTCCTACAATGAGCAGTTCTTC.

The chain uses TRBV7-2 and TRBJ1-2, with TRBD1 identical over 7 bases. V was pared by 1 base and J by 4 bases, with 6 bases of the junction left unmatched. Germline loops: CDR1 SGHTA, CDR2 FQGNSA. The CDR3 is 15 amino acids. Here the CDR3 reads CASSLGQGGLYGYTF. As DNA, the CDR3 is TGTGCCAGCAGCTTAGGCCAGGGGGGACTCTATGGCTACACCTTC.

The chain joins TRBV27 to TRBJ2-6; D perhaps matches TRBD1 (6 bases). Germline loops: CDR1 MNHEY, CDR2 SMNVEV (reference sequence). There are 20 residues in the CDR3. V lost 0 bases and J 0 bases, leaving 18 bases between the germline ends. The DNA for the CDR3 is TGTGCCAGCAGTTTATCAAGGGGCACAGTGGGACACTCTGGGGCCAACGTCCTGACTTTC. The encoded protein is CASSLSRGTVGHSGANVLTF. Complete variable domain (other parts from reference TRBV27 and TRBJ2-6): EAQVTQNPRYLITVTGKKLTVTCSQNMNHEYMSWYRQDPGLGLRQIYYSMNVEVTDKGDVPEGYKVSRKEKRNFPLILESPSPNQTSLYFCASSLSRGTVGHSGANVLTFGAGSRLTVL.

Only one count was recorded for this clone. This sequence joins TRBV19 and TRBJ1-1; D uncertain. The CDR3 is 15 amino acids. The germline gives CDR1 LNHDA, CDR2 SQIVND (reference sequence). The germline V and J ends were trimmed by 4 bases and 0 bases, with 12 bases remaining between them. The CDR3 DNA is TGTGCCAGTAGTAAAATCCGGGATATGAACACTGAAGCTTTCTTT. Amino acid sequence: CASSKIRDMNTEAFF.

The chain employs TRBV9 and TRBJ1-1, with a possible D match to TRBD1 (5 bases). Trimming removed 3 bases from V and 5 bases from J, with 11 bases in between. This CDR3 region has 13 residues. Germline V gene data show CDR1 as SGDLS and CDR2 as YYNGEE. The CDR3 DNA follows: TGTGCCAGCAGCGCGGGGGGAAAGACTGAAGCTTTCTTT. Amino acids: CASSAGGKTEAFF.